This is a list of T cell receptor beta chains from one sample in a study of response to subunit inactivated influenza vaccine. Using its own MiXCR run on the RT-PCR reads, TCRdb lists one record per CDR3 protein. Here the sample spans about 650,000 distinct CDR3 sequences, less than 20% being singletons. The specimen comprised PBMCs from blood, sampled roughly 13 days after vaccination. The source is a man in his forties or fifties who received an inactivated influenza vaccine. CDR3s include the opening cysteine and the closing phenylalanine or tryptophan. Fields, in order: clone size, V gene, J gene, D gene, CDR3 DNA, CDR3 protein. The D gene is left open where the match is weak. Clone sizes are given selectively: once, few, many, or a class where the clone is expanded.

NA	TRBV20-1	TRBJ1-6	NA	TGCAGTGCTAGTCGCGGGGTATATAATTCACCCCTCCACTTT	CSASRGVYNSPLHF
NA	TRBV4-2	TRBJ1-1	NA	TGTGCCAGCAGCCAAGAAATAGTTAACACTGAAGCTTTCTTT	CASSQEIVNTEAFF
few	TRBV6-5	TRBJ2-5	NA	TGTGCCAGCAGTTACGGCGGGATCGGGGAGACCCAGTACTTC	CASSYGGIGETQYF
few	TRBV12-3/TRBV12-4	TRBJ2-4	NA	TGTGCCAGCAGTTTAGGGACCCCAAACATTCAGTACTTC	CASSLGTPNIQYF
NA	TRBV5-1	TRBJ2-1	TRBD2	TGCGCCAGCAGCTTGGTGGGACTAGTCTACAATGAGCAGTTCTTC	CASSLVGLVYNEQFF
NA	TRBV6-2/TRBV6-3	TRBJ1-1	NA	TGTGCCAGCAGTTTTCATTCCGGCACTGAAGCTTTCTTT	CASSFHSGTEAFF
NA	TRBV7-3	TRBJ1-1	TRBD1	TGTGCCAGCAGCAAACAGGGGGGGTCGAACACTGAAGCTTTCTTT	CASSKQGGSNTEAFF
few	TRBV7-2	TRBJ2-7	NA	TGTGCCAGCTCCTCCGGACTGACGTCCTACGAGCAGTACTTC	CASSSGLTSYEQYF
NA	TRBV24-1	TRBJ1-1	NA	TGTGCCACCAGTGATTACGGTGTTGAAGCTTTCTTT	CATSDYGVEAFF
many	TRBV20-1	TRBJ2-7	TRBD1	TGCAGTGCTAGAGTAATCCGGGACAGGACCTCCTACGAGCAGTACTTC	CSARVIRDRTSYEQYF
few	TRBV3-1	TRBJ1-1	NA	TGTGCCAGCAGCCAAGTGCCCCCCGCACGCGGGACTGAAGCTTTCTTT	CASSQVPPARGTEAFF
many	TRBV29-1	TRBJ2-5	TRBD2	TGCAGCGCGGGCCCGCCTAGCGGGAGTGGTGGGACCCAGTACTTC	CSAGPPSGSGGTQYF
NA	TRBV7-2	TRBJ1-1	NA	TGTGCCAGCCGCGCGGGGGGGGCGCGGGAGAACACTGAAGCTTTCTTT	CASRAGGARENTEAFF
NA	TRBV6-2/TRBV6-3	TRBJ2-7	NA	TGTGCCAGCACCTACGGGCAGTACTTC	CASTYGQYF
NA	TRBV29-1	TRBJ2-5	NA	TGCAGCGTTGAGGAGGGTCTAGAGACCCAGTACTTC	CSVEEGLETQYF
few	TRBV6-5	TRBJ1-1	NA	TGTGCCAGCAGTTACTCCTGGGGAGTGAACACTGAAGCTTTCTTT	CASSYSWGVNTEAFF
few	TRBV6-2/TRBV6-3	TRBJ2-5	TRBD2	TGTGCCAGCAGTTACCCCCCGGGGGGGCAAGAGACCCAGTACTTC	CASSYPPGGQETQYF
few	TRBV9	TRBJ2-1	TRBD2	TGTGCCAGCAGCGTAGCGGGAGGGCTATGGAATGAGCAGTTCTTC	CASSVAGGLWNEQFF
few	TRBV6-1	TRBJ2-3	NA	TGTGCCAGCAGTGACTTACTAGACATTTCAGATACGCAGTATTTT	CASSDLLDISDTQYF
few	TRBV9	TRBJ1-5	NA	TGTGCCAGCAGCGTAGTACAGGGCAATCAGCCCCAGCATTTT	CASSVVQGNQPQHF
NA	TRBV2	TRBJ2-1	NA	TGTGCCAGCAAGGAGGACTCCTACAATGAGCAGTTCTTC	CASKEDSYNEQFF
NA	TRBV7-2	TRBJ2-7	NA	TGTGCCAGCAGCCAGTTTGGGGGAACCTACGAGCAGTACTTC	CASSQFGGTYEQYF
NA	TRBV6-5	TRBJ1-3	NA	TGTGCCAGCAGTTACTCGAAGGCTGAAGTCTCTGGAAACACCATATATTTT	CASSYSKAEVSGNTIYF
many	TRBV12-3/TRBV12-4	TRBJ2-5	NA	TGTGCCAGCAGACTGGGGCCGAGGGAGACCCAGTACTTC	CASRLGPRETQYF
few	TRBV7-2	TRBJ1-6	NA	TGTGCCAGCAGCCGGCCGGGGCCGCGGGGCCATTCACCCCTCCACTTT	CASSRPGPRGHSPLHF
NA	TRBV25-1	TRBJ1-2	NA	TGTGCCAGCAGTGAATTGGGCAGTCCTTATGGCTACACCTTC	CASSELGSPYGYTF
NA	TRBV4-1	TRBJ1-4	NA	TGCGCCAGCAGACCCACATTTGTGGGTAATGAAAAACTGTTTTTT	CASRPTFVGNEKLFF
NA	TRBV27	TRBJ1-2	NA	TGTGCCAGCAGCCGGGGGATGAGGGACGGCTACACCTTC	CASSRGMRDGYTF
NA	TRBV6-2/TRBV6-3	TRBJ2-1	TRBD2	TGTGCCAGCAGTTCCCTTAGCGGGGGGCTCAATGAGCAGTTCTTC	CASSSLSGGLNEQFF